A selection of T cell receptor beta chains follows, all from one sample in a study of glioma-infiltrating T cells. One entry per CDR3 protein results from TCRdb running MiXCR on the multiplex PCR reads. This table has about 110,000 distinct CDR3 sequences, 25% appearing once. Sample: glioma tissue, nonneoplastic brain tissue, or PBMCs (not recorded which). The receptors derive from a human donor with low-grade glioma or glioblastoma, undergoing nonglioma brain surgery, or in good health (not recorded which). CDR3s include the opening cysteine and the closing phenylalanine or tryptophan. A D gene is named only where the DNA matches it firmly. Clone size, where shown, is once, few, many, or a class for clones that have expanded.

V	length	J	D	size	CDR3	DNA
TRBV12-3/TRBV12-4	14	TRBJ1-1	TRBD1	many	CASSGQGLNTEAFF	TGTGCCAGCAGCGGACAGGGTTTGAACACTGAAGCTTTCTTT
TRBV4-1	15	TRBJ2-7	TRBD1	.	CASSQDRTGSYEQYF	TGCGCCAGCAGCCAAGATAGGACAGGGAGTTACGAGCAGTACTTC
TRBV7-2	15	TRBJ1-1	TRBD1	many	CASSSRQGARTEAFF	TGTGCCAGCAGCAGCCGACAGGGGGCGCGCACTGAAGCTTTCTTT
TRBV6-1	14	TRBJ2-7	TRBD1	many	CASSSGQGLYEQYF	TGTGCCAGCAGTTCGGGACAGGGCCTCTACGAGCAGTACTTC
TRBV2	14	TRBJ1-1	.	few	CASSEGRGTTEAFF	TGTGCCAGCAGTGAAGGCAGGGGAACCACTGAAGCTTTCTTT
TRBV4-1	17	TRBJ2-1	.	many	CASSLPARGSSYNEQFF	TGCGCCAGCAGCCTCCCAGCCCGGGGCTCCTCCTACAATGAGCAGTTCTTC
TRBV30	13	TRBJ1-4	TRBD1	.	CAWSLTGGEKLFF	TGTGCCTGGAGTCTGACAGGGGGCGAAAAACTGTTTTTT
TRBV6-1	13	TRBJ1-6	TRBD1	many	CASSGTASPPLHF	TGTGCCAGCTCCGGGACAGCCTCTCCACCCCTCCACTTT
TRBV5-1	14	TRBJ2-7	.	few	CASSADSISYEQYF	TGCGCCAGCAGCGCCGACAGCATCTCCTACGAGCAGTACTTC
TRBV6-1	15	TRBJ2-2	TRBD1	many	CASSGGTGDTGELFF	TGTGCCAGCAGTGGGGGGACAGGGGACACCGGGGAGCTGTTTTTT
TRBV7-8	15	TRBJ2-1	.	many	CASSSTESSYNEQFF	TGTGCCAGCAGCTCGACAGAGAGCTCCTACAATGAGCAGTTCTTC
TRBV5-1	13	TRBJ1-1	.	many	CASRINMGTEAFF	TGCGCCAGCAGGATAAACATGGGTACTGAAGCTTTCTTT
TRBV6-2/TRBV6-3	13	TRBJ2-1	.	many	CASSSLFYNEQFF	TGTGCCAGCAGTTCACTGTTCTACAATGAGCAGTTCTTC
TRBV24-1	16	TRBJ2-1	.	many	CATSDPTTSSYNEQFF	TGTGCCACCAGTGACCCGACGACGAGCTCCTACAATGAGCAGTTCTTC
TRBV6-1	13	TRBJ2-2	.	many	CASRTSNTGELFF	TGTGCCAGCCGGACATCGAACACCGGGGAGCTGTTTTTT
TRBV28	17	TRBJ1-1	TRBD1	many	CASSYKFGTGEHTEAFF	TGTGCCAGCAGTTATAAGTTCGGGACAGGCGAACACACTGAAGCTTTCTTT
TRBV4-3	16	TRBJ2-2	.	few	CASSQGWISTGEELFF	TGCGCCAGCAGCCAAGGTTGGATATCTACTGGCGAGGAGCTGTTTTTT
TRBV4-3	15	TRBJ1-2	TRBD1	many	CASSQDLGTGNGYTF	TGCGCCAGCAGCCAAGATCTCGGGACAGGGAACGGCTACACCTTC
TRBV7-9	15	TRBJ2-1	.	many	CASPSPGTISNEQFF	TGTGCCAGCCCCAGCCCCGGGACAATTAGCAATGAGCAGTTCTTC
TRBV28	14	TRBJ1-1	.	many	CASNTAQVLPEAFF	TGTGCCAGCAACACCGCGCAGGTTCTACCTGAAGCTTTCTTT
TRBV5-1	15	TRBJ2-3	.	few	CASSPQGGPTDTQYF	TGCGCCAGCAGCCCACAGGGGGGGCCCACAGATACGCAGTATTTT
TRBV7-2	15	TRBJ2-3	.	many	CASSLASGGPDTQYF	TGTGCCAGCAGCTTAGCTAGCGGAGGACCAGATACGCAGTATTTT
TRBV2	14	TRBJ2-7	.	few	CASSDKAAAGEQYF	TGTGCCAGCAGTGACAAGGCTGCGGCGGGGGAGCAGTACTTC
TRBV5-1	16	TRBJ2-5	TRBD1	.	CASSSRPGQVLETQYF	TGCGCCAGCAGCTCCCGGCCCGGACAGGTCTTAGAGACCCAGTACTTC
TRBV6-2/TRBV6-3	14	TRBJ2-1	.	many	CASKVVDTYNEQFF	TGTGCCAGCAAGGTGGTAGACACCTACAATGAGCAGTTCTTC
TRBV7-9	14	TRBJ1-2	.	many	CASRGRTDYYGYTF	TGTGCCAGCAGAGGGCGGACCGACTACTATGGCTACACCTTC
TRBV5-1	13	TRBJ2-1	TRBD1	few	CASRLTGGNEQFF	TGCGCCAGCAGATTGACAGGGGGCAATGAGCAGTTCTTC
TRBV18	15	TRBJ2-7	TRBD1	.	CASSQNPGGVYEQYF	TGTGCGAGCTCACAAAATCCAGGGGGCGTCTACGAGCAGTACTTC
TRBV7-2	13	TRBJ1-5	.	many	CASSFREQQPQHF	TGTGCCAGCAGCTTCAGGGAACAACAGCCCCAGCATTTT
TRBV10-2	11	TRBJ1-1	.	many	CASLTGTKAFF	TGCGCCAGCCTTACCGGGACGAAAGCTTTCTTT
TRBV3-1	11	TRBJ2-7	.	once	CASSRNYEQYF	TGTGCCAGCAGCCGGAATTACGAGCAGTACTTC
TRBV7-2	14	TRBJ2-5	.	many	CASSFRALQETQYF	TGTGCCAGCAGCTTTCGAGCCCTCCAAGAGACCCAGTACTTC
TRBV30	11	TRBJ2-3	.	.	CAWSVRDTQYF	TGTGCCTGGAGTGTACGGGATACGCAGTATTTT
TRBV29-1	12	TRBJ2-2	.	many	CSVEGGHGELFF	TGCAGCGTTGAAGGGGGACACGGGGAGCTGTTTTTT
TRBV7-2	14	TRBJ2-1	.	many	CASSPSRARGEQFF	TGTGCCAGCAGCCCCTCACGGGCAAGGGGTGAGCAGTTCTTC
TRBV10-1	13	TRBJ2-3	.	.	CASSEGGIDTQYF	TGCGCCAGCAGTGAGGGCGGTATAGATACGCAGTATTTT
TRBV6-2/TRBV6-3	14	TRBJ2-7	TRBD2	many	CASSRLAGGYERYF	TGTGCCAGCAGTCGCCTAGCGGGAGGCTACGAGCGGTACTTC
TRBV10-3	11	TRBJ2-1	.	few	CAIKQEGEQFF	TGTGCCATCAAGCAGGAGGGCGAGCAGTTCTTC
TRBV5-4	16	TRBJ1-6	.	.	CASSLEVHSYNSPLHF	TGTGCCAGCAGCTTGGAAGTCCACTCCTATAATTCACCCCTCCACTTT
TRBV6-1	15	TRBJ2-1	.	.	CASIRGVSSYNEQFF	TGTGCCAGCATCAGGGGGGTGAGCTCCTACAATGAGCAGTTCTTC
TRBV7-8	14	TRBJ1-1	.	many	CASSSTGAGTEAFF	TGTGCCAGCAGCTCCACGGGAGCCGGCACTGAAGCTTTCTTT
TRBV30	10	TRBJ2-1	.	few	CAFQGGEQFF	TGTGCCTTTCAGGGCGGTGAGCAGTTCTTC
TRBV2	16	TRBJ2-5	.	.	CGSSEALGRAGETQYF	TGTGGCAGCAGTGAAGCGCTTGGCAGGGCGGGGGAGACCCAGTACTTC
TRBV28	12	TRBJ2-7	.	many	CASSSRRYEQYF	TGTGCCAGCAGCTCCAGACGGTACGAGCAGTACTTC
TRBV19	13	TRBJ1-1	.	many	CASSITAYTEAFF	TGTGCCAGTAGTATAACGGCCTACACTGAAGCTTTCTTT
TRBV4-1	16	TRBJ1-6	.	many	CASSQAGQWVNSPLHF	TGCGCCAGCAGCCAAGCCGGACAGTGGGTTAATTCACCCCTCCACTTT